The 6 T cell receptor beta chains below all came from one sample that was sequenced in a study of cytotoxic CD8 clonotypes in ibrutinib-treated CLL. Sequenced by immunoSEQ multiplex PCR; TCRdb stores in-frame clones only, minus some. The profile covers hundreds of thousands of clones, with around three quarters appearing a single time and 15% to 19% taken by the ten largest. The source was PBMCs, collected after 24 months of ibrutinib treatment. The receptors stem from a human donor with chronic lymphocytic leukemia.

The CDR3 region has the DNA TGCGCCAGCAGCTTGGATTCGGGGATTTATGGCTACACCTTC. It specifies CASSLDSGIYGYTF. The chain has TRBV5-1 and TRBJ1-2; D gene unclear. Germline lookup yields CDR1 SGHRS and CDR2 YFSETQ. Trimming shortened V by 0 bases and J by 5 bases, and 11 bases separated the two germline ends. There are 14 residues in the CDR3.

The genes are TRBV7-2 and TRBJ1-4; D not certain. Trimming left V 5 bases short and J 3 bases short, with 10 bases between. This CDR3 has 14 amino acids. Germline CDR1 is SGHTA and CDR2 is FQGNSA. The CDR3, as DNA: TGTGCCAGCAGCCCGAATCGGGCTAATGAAAAACTGTTTTTT. It is translated as CASSPNRANEKLFF.

The J gene is TRBJ1-5, the V gene TRBV15; the D is unclear. V lost 6 bases to trimming and J lost 1 base, with 7 bases between them. This CDR3 has 13 amino acids. Germline assignment: CDR1 LNHNV and CDR2 YYDKDF (reference sequence). The CDR3 region is CATSGQSNQPQHF. CDR3 DNA sequence: TGTGCCACCAGTGGCCAGAGCAATCAGCCCCAGCATTTT.

The genes are TRBV11-2 and TRBJ2-7; 9 bases agree with TRBD1. CDR1 is SGHAT and CDR2 is FQNNGV in the germline V gene. The ends lost 5 bases at V and 0 bases at J; junction bases unmatched: 2. The CDR3 has 14 amino acids. In nucleotides, the CDR3 is TGTGCCAGCAGCACGACAGGGGGCTCCTACGAGCAGTACTTC. Its protein is CASSTTGGSYEQYF.

The J gene is TRBJ2-7, the V gene TRBV5-1, with 8 positions matching TRBD2. CDR1 and CDR2 from the germline V gene are SGHRS and YFSETQ. The CDR3 runs 18 residues. The ends lost 0 bases at V and 2 bases at J; junction bases unmatched: 13. CDR3 nucleotides: TGCGCCAGCAGCTTGGTGACTAGCGAGCTGCTCTCAACCTACGAGCAGTACTTC. Its translation: CASSLVTSELLSTYEQYF. The full variable domain, its missing parts supplied by reference TRBV5-1 and TRBJ2-7, is KAGVTQTPRYLIKTRGQQVTLSCSPISGHRSVSWYQQTPGQGLQFLFEYFSETQRNKGNFPGRFSGRQFSNSRSEMNVSTLELGDSALYLCASSLVTSELLSTYEQYFGPGTRLTVT.

V usage is TRBV27 and J usage is TRBJ2-7, with D possibly TRBD2 on 6 matching bases. Germline loops: CDR1 MNHEY, CDR2 SMNVEV (reference sequence). The V gene lost 5 bases and the J gene lost 2 bases, with 19 bases spanning the gap. The CDR3 is 16 amino acids. In DNA, the CDR3 is TGTGCCAGCAGTCTCATGCGGGACCCCGGGACCTACGAGCAGTACTTC. This sequence encodes CASSLMRDPGTYEQYF.